The text below deals with one T cell receptor (beta chain). This specimen comes from a study of blood T cell repertoires in COVID-19. Study information: Sample material is recorded as cDNA or gDNA derived from T cells, B-cell-depleted T cells, or PBMCs.

A COVID-19 case was met by exposed participants within 2 weeks before study entry. As handled by the study authors: Amplified reference gene primers provided the basis for estimating nucleated cell counts. Assay used: immunoSEQ multiplex PCR; TCRdb lists only in-frame clones, some missing. V and J calls and clone size are those listed in that table; D and trimming were worked out from the DNA. This sample yields 320,000 or so clones, of which 85% are seen a single time; 1.9% belongs to the top ten. V was trimmed by 1 base and J by 0 bases, leaving 10 bases between them. The CDR3 is made up of 16 amino acids. The germline V gene has CDR1 LNHDA and CDR2 SQIVND (reference sequence).

The source is a woman younger than 45 who had been exposed to COVID-19. Sequenced sample: PBMCs or T cells enriched from blood (not recorded which). V is TRBV19 and J is TRBJ1-3, with D perhaps TRBD1 (5 bases). CDR3 bases: TGTGCCAGTAGTATAGGAGGACACTCCTCTGGAAACACCATATATTTT. Translating gives CASSIGGHSSGNTIYF.